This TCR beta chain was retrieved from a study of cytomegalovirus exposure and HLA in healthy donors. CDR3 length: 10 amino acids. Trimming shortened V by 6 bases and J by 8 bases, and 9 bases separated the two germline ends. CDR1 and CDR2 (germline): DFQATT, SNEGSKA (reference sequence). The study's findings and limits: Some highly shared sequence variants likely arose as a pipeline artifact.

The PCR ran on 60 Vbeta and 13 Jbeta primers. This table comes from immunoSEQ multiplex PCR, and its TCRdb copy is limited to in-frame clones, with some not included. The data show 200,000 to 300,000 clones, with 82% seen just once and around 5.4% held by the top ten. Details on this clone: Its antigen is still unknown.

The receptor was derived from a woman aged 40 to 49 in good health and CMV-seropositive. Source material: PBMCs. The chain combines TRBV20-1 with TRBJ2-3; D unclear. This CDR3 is CSALESTQYF. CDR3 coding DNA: TGCAGTGCCCTGGAGAGTACGCAGTATTTT.